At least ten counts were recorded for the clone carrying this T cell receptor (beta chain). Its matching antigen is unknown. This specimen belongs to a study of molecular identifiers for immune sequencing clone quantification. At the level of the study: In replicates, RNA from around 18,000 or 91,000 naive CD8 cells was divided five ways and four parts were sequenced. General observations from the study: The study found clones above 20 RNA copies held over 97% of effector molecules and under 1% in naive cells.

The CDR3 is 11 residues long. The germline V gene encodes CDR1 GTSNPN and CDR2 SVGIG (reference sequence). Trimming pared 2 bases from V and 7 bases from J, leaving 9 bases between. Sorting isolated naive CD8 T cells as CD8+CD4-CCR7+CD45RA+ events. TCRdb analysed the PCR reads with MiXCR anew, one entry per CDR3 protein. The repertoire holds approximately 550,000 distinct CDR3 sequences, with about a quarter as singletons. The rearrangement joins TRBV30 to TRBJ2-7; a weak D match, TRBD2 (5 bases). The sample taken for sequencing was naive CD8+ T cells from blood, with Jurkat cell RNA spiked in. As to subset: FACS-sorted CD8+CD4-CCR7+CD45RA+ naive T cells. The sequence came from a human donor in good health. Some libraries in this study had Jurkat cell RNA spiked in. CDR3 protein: CAWSPRGEQYF. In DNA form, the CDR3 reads TGTGCCTGGAGTCCCCGGGGTGAGCAGTACTTC.